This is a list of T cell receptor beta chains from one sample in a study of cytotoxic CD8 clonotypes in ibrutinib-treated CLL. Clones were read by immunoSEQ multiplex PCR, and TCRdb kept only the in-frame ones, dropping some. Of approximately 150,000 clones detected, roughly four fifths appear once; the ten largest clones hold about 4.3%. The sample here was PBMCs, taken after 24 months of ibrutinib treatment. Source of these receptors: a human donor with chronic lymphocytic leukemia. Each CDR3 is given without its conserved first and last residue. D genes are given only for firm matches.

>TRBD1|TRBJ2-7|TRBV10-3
AIRGQGTYEQY
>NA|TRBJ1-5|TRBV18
ASSPPGQAGNQPQH
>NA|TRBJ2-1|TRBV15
ATSRGGPSGGQF
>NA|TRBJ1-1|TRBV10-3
AISELQANTEAF
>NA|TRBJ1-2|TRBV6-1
ASGNRVEGYT
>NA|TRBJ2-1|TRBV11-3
ASSLDRDYNEQF
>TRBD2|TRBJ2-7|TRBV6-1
ASSVRTSGSRAGEQY
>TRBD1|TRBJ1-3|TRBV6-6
ASRPGQGRNTIY
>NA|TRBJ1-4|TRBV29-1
SVPGQSGDEKLF
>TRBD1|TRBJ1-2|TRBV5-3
ARSLERATGDPYGYT
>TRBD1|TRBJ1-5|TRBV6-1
ASSVPRTGSNQPQH
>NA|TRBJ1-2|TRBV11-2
ASSSAGTYGYT
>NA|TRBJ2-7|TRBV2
ASKGIGDVNEQY
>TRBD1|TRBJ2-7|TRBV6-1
ASRQGASYEQY
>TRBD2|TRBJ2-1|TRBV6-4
ASSFGLAGSYNEQF
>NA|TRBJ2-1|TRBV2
ASTEEAFGNEQF
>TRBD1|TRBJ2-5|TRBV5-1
ASSTDRFQETQY
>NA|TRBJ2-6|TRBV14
ATSKLPWSSGANVLT
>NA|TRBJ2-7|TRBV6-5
ASINLGNEQY
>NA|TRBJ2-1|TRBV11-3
ASSSASGKKDEQF
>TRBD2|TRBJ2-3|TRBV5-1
ASSLANGRAYSTDTQY
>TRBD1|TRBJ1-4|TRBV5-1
ASSSGQGQEKLF
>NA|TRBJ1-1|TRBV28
ASNGNTEAF
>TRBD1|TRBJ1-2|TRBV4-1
ASRGRDRGNYGYT
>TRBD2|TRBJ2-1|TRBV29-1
SVLGTSGHNEQF
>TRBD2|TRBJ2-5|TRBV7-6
ASSLGGSGGETQY
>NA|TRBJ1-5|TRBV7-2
ASSLKSGGSNQPQH
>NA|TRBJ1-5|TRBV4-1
ASSQGAVIQPQH
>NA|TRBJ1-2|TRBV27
ASSSGGAPFNGYT
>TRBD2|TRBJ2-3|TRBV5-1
ASSLGLAGITDTQY
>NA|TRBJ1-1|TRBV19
ASSLGKNTEAF
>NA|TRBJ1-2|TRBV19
ASSTGWDGYT